The 20 T cell receptor beta chains given below trace back to one sample, sequenced in a study of OX40 agonist ivuxolimab in advanced cancers. Assay used: immunoSEQ multiplex PCR; TCRdb lists only in-frame clones, some missing. Of tens of thousands of clones listed, roughly 89% are singletons. This sample comprised CD4+ or CD8+ T cells sorted from blood, obtained in a trial of the OX40 agonist ivuxolimab. The receptor set was obtained from an adult with an advanced solid tumor such as melanoma, head and neck, liver or kidney cancer.

This chain links TRBV28 with TRBJ2-7, with 11 bases aligning to TRBD2. Germline V CDR1 and CDR2: MDHEN, SYDVKM. This CDR3 spans 13 amino acids. V dropped 6 bases and J dropped 6; count of bases not matched to a gene: 4. This CDR3 is CASRIGLAGEQYF. The CDR3 bases are TGTGCCAGCAGAATCGGACTAGCGGGCGAGCAGTACTTC.

This chain joins TRBV11-3 and TRBJ1-5; D gene ambiguous. Germline CDR1 SGHNT, CDR2 YENEEA. The CDR3 is 16 residues long. The V end lost 4 bases, the J end lost 0 bases, and 13 bases lay between the germline ends. This CDR3 reads CASSSKTGDSNQPQHF. Here the CDR3 DNA reads TGTGCCAGCAGCTCCAAAACCGGGGATAGCAATCAGCCCCAGCATTTT. The entire variable domain, with the rest obtained from reference TRBV11-3 and TRBJ1-5, is as follows: EAGVVQSPRYKIIEKKQPVAFWCNPISGHNTLYWYLQNLGQGPELLIRYENEEAVDDSQLPKDRFSAERLKGVDSTLKIQPAELGDSAVYLCASSSKTGDSNQPQHFGDGTRLSIL.

The chain links TRBV30 to TRBJ1-4; 7 positions agree with TRBD1. The CDR3 has 11 amino acids. The V gene's germline CDR1 is GTSNPN and CDR2 SVGIG (reference sequence). V was pared by 2 bases and J by 15 bases, with 6 bases of the junction left unmatched. CDR3: CAWSTGTVLFF. CDR3 coding DNA: TGTGCCTGGAGTACCGGGACAGTTTTGTTTTTT.

The rearrangement links TRBV7-2 to TRBJ2-7, with unresolved D. Germline assignment: CDR1 SGHTA and CDR2 FQGNSA. This CDR3 is built from 14 residues. V was shortened by 3 bases and J by 6 bases, with 15 bases between the two germline ends. The CDR3 reads CASSFGPKMGEQYF. The CDR3 nucleotides read TGTGCCAGCAGCTTCGGACCAAAAATGGGCGAGCAGTACTTC.

A single count supports this clone. The chain is built from TRBV14 and TRBJ2-1, with D possibly being TRBD2 (5 bases). Per the germline V gene, CDR1 is SGHDN and CDR2 is FVKESK. Trimming left V 4 bases short and J 0 bases short, with 7 bases between. This CDR3 region has 14 residues. DNA for the CDR3: TGTGCCAGCAGCCCGGGAAGCTCCTACAATGAGCAGTTCTTC. This encodes CASSPGSSYNEQFF.

Only one count was recorded for this clone. J is TRBJ2-3 and V is TRBV7-9, with D hard to call. Deletions cut 4 bases from V and 3 bases from J, with 11 bases between. Germline CDR1 reads SEHNR; CDR2 reads FQNEAQ (reference sequence). The CDR3 is 14 amino acids. The CDR3, as DNA: TGTGCCAGCAGCTCGAAAACCGAAACAGATACGCAGTATTTT. Protein sequence: CASSSKTETDTQYF.

The chain recombines TRBV18 with TRBJ1-6; TRBD1 might be the D (6 bases). The CDR3 extends over 14 amino acids. CDR1 is KGHSH, CDR2 LQKENI, per germline. V lost 3 bases and J 7 bases, leaving 10 bases between the germline ends. DNA for the CDR3: TGTGCCAGCTCACCTCGACAGGCAAATTCACCCCTCCACTTT. It encodes CASSPRQANSPLHF.

CDR3 nucleotides: TGTGCCAGCAGTGACGACAGGGGAGGCGGTCAGCCCCAGCATTTT. This encodes CASSDDRGGGQPQHF. J is TRBJ1-5 and V is TRBV27; 8 positions agree with TRBD1. CDR1 MNHEY and CDR2 SMNVEV come from the germline V gene (reference sequence). The V and J ends lost 5 bases and 6 bases, in that order; junction bases with no gene match: 9. CDR3 length: 15 amino acids.

The chain employs TRBV6-4 and TRBJ2-3; no reliable D call. Germline CDR1 reads MRHNA; CDR2 reads SNTAGT. This CDR3 has 13 amino acids. Trimming cost V 5 bases and J 2 bases, with 8 bases left between them. The CDR3 coding sequence is TGTGCCAGCAGTTCTGGCCCCACAGATACGCAGTATTTT. This codes for CASSSGPTDTQYF.

Here the CDR3 DNA reads TGTGCCAGCAGCTCAACAGCGGGAGCACTCAATGAGCAGTTCTTC. It yields the protein CASSSTAGALNEQFF. The genes are TRBV11-2 and TRBJ2-1, with TRBD2 matching 8 bases. CDR1 is SGHAT and CDR2 is FQNNGV in the germline V gene. Trimming at V came to 4 bases and at J to 6 bases, leaving 8 bases not matched to a gene. The CDR3 is 15 residues long.

This clone has a single count. The V and J genes are TRBV30 and TRBJ2-7; the match to TRBD2 covers 8 bases. The germline V gene has CDR1 GTSNPN and CDR2 SVGIG (reference sequence). The CDR3 length is 13 residues. V shed 4 bases and J 7 bases; nucleotides not matched to a gene: 9. This CDR3 reads CAWTGQGGGEQYF. The CDR3, as DNA: TGTGCCTGGACAGGGCAAGGCGGGGGGGAGCAGTACTTC.

CDR3 region: CASSLGQTRYNEQFF. The DNA of the CDR3 is TGTGCCAGCAGCTTAGGGCAAACTAGATACAATGAGCAGTTCTTC. V is TRBV7-9 and J is TRBJ2-1; TRBD2 is a possible D gene (5 bases). The CDR3 loop spans 15 amino acids. Looked up from germline, CDR1 is SEHNR and CDR2 is FQNEAQ (reference sequence). The germline V and J ends were trimmed by 1 base and 4 bases, with 11 bases remaining between them.

This rearrangement joins TRBV5-1 to TRBJ2-5, with TRBD1 matching 7 bases. CDR3 length: 13 residues. Per the germline V gene, CDR1 is SGHRS and CDR2 is YFSETQ. The J segment lost 2 bases and the V segment lost 4 bases, leaving 2 bases of the junction unmatched. The CDR3 DNA is TGCGCCAGCAGCACGGGACAGCAAGAGACCCAGTACTTC. Translating gives CASSTGQQETQYF.

The gene calls are TRBV4-2 and TRBJ2-1, with TRBD2 matching 10 bases. CDR1 and CDR2 (germline): LGHNA, YNFKEQ. With V trimmed by 1 base and J by 3 bases, 0 bases remained unmatched. The CDR3 is 15 residues long. The CDR3 loop is CASSQGTSGYNEQFF. DNA for the CDR3: TGTGCCAGCAGCCAAGGGACTAGCGGCTACAATGAGCAGTTCTTC.

The V gene is TRBV6-5, the J gene TRBJ1-2, with D unresolved. Germline V lookup: CDR1 MNHEY, CDR2 SVGAGI. V gave up 1 base and J gave up 0 bases, with 12 bases separating them. The CDR3 runs 16 residues. The CDR3 sequence is CASSYLTGFTNYGYTF. The CDR3 region has the DNA TGTGCCAGCAGTTACTTGACCGGGTTTACTAACTATGGCTACACCTTC.

The chain links TRBV7-2 to TRBJ2-5, with D possibly matching TRBD1 (6 bases). This CDR3 has 14 amino acids. CDR1 and CDR2 (germline): SGHTA, FQGNSA. The germline V and J ends were trimmed by 0 bases and 3 bases, with 8 bases remaining between them. In DNA, the CDR3 is TGTGCCAGCAGCTTAGCAAGGGGGAAAGAGACCCAGTACTTC. Residues: CASSLARGKETQYF.

The chain carries TRBV10-3 and TRBJ2-3; D unclear. CDR1 ENHRY and CDR2 SYGVKD come from the germline V gene. V lost 8 bases and J lost 1, with 10 bases in between. CDR3 length: 13 amino acids. This chain's CDR3 is CAIQVGGTDTQYF. The CDR3, as DNA: TGTGCCATCCAAGTTGGGGGCACAGATACGCAGTATTTT.

A word on this clone: The same CDR3 also results from other DNA sequences found in this sample. The chain uses TRBV19 and TRBJ1-5; no definite D call. Looked up from germline, CDR1 is LNHDA and CDR2 is SQIVND (reference sequence). The length of the CDR3 is 13 residues. V lost 3 bases to trimming and J lost 3 bases, with 6 bases between them. The CDR3 coding sequence is TGTGCCAGTAGTATTACCGACAATCAGCCCCAGCATTTT. Translation: CASSITDNQPQHF.

This clone was observed a few times. The V call is TRBV29-1, the J call TRBJ1-3, with 7 bases lining up with TRBD1. Germline loops: CDR1 SQVTM, CDR2 ANQGSEA. There are 13 residues in the CDR3. The trim removed 6 bases at V and 0 bases at J, leaving 2 bases unmatched. The CDR3 nucleotides read TGCAGCGTGACAGGGCTCTCTGGAAACACCATATATTTT. It specifies CSVTGLSGNTIYF.

The chain couples TRBV9 to TRBJ2-1, with no clear D. CDR1 is SGDLS and CDR2 is YYNGEE in the germline V gene. Deletions cut 4 bases from V and 0 bases from J, with 11 bases between. The CDR3 spans 15 residues. In nucleotides, the CDR3 is TGTGCCAGCAGCACTCCTTTCCTCTCCTACAATGAGCAGTTCTTC. Protein sequence: CASSTPFLSYNEQFF. The full variable domain, with the rest looked up from reference TRBV9 and TRBJ2-1, is DSGVTQTPKHLITATGQRVTLRCSPRSGDLSVYWYQQSLDQGLQFLIQYYNGEERAKGNILERFSAQQFPDLHSELNLSSLELGDSALYFCASSTPFLSYNEQFFGPGTRLTVL.